These T cell receptor beta chains were read from a single sample in a study of technical replicates of blood from a handful of donors. Measured with immunoSEQ multiplex PCR; TCRdb has only the in-frame clones, and not every one. Among under 80,000 clones, under 90% were seen once, and the ten largest hold 4% to 5%. The sample was PBMCs. The source of these receptors is a human donor in good health. Some clones in this sample may be carry-over from other donors' samples. Each CDR3 is given with its conserved first and last residue. Each record gives: J gene, V gene, D gene, clone size, CDR3 protein, CDR3 DNA. A D gene is named only where the DNA matches it firmly. Clone sizes are given selectively: once, few, many, or a class where the clone is expanded.

TRBJ1-4,TRBV4-3,TRBD1,once,CASSKNRGVGKLFF,TGCGCCAGCAGCAAAAACAGGGGGGTCGGAAAACTGTTTTTT
TRBJ2-5,TRBV2,TRBD1,.,CASPGTGGETQYF,TGTGCCAGCCCAGGGACAGGAGGAGAGACCCAGTACTTC
TRBJ2-7,TRBV30,.,.,CAWSSWTAVGLDTYEQYF,TGTGCCTGGAGTAGTTGGACAGCGGTAGGATTAGACACCTACGAGCAGTACTTC
TRBJ2-2,TRBV5-6,TRBD2,.,CASTRTSGRASTGELFF,TGTGCCAGCACCCGGACTAGCGGGAGGGCGAGCACCGGGGAGCTGTTTTTT
TRBJ2-7,TRBV11-2,.,.,CASSLASRSYEQYF,TGTGCCAGCAGCTTGGCTAGCCGCTCCTACGAGCAGTACTTC
TRBJ2-1,TRBV5-1,.,.,CASSLTAADSSYNEQFF,TGCGCCAGCAGCTTAACAGCCGCGGACAGCTCCTACAATGAGCAGTTCTTC
TRBJ1-5,TRBV2,.,.,CASSDFRGQPQHF,TGTGCCAGCAGTGATTTTAGGGGTCAGCCCCAGCATTTT
TRBJ1-2,TRBV19,.,.,CASSIAEGVYGYTF,TGTGCCAGTAGTATAGCGGAGGGCGTATATGGCTACACCTTC
TRBJ2-5,TRBV5-1,TRBD2,.,CASSLEPGLAGGIAETQYF,TGCGCCAGCAGCTTGGAACCGGGACTAGCGGGGGGAATAGCGGAGACCCAGTACTTC
TRBJ2-2,TRBV10-1,.,.,CASRDPRYTGELFF,TGCGCCAGCAGGGATCCCAGGTACACCGGGGAGCTGTTTTTT
TRBJ2-2,TRBV9,.,.,CASSPRGRGDDGELFF,TGTGCCAGCAGCCCAAGGGGGCGGGGGGATGACGGGGAGCTGTTTTTT
TRBJ2-2,TRBV4-2,TRBD2,.,CASSQLSAGGTGELFF,TGTGCCAGCAGCCAACTCTCAGCGGGAGGTACCGGGGAGCTGTTTTTT
TRBJ2-6,TRBV4-2,.,.,CASSAGQNSGANVLTF,TGTGCCAGCAGCGCTGGACAGAACTCTGGGGCCAACGTCCTGACTTTC
TRBJ1-6,TRBV7-2,.,once,CASSPEGDSPLHF,TGTGCCAGCAGCCCCGAGGGGGACTCACCCCTCCACTTT
TRBJ2-2,TRBV5-1,.,once,CASSSDLAANTGELFF,TGCGCCAGCAGCTCCGACTTAGCGGCGAACACCGGGGAGCTGTTTTTT
TRBJ1-6,TRBV5-6,.,.,CASSSEAANSPLHF,TGTGCCAGCAGCTCTGAAGCGGCGAATTCACCCCTCCACTTT
TRBJ2-7,TRBV6-6,TRBD2,.,CASRPGTSIAEQYF,TGTGCCAGCAGGCCCGGGACTAGTATCGCCGAGCAGTACTTC
TRBJ1-5,TRBV5-6,TRBD1,.,CASSWGQYSNQPQHF,TGTGCCAGCAGCTGGGGACAGTATAGCAATCAGCCCCAGCATTTT
TRBJ1-1,TRBV7-9,TRBD1,.,CASSRQQGRNTEAFF,TGTGCCAGCAGCCGTCAACAGGGGAGGAACACTGAAGCTTTCTTT
TRBJ2-7,TRBV23-1,.,.,CASSQSGAAYEQYF,TGCGCCAGCAGTCAATCTGGGGCAGCCTACGAGCAGTACTTC
TRBJ2-3,TRBV5-4,.,.,CASSLQRGGTTDTQYF,TGTGCCAGCAGCTTGCAGAGGGGAGGAACCACAGATACGCAGTATTTT
TRBJ1-2,TRBV7-9,.,.,CASSPAIDRHGYTF,TGTGCCAGCAGCCCAGCCATCGACAGGCATGGCTACACCTTC
TRBJ2-5,TRBV12-5,.,.,CASGLAIGGRVSETQYF,TGTGCTAGTGGTTTGGCTATCGGGGGTAGGGTGTCAGAGACCCAGTACTTC
TRBJ2-7,TRBV4-3,.,.,CASSFSTGSEQYF,TGCGCCAGCAGCTTCAGCACGGGTAGCGAGCAGTACTTC